Following are 29 T cell receptor beta chains from one sample sequenced in a study of T cell changes during pregnancy in multiple sclerosis. Here immunoSEQ multiplex PCR was the method, and the copy in TCRdb shows in-frame clones only, minus some. The profile shows about 92,000 clones, roughly 92% of them singletons. This material consisted of peripheral blood, taken in the first trimester of pregnancy. Every receptor here comes from a female donor with multiple sclerosis, enrolled in a pregnancy study.

Regarding this clone: Its ends do not fully match the called genes, so a read error is possible. The V gene is TRBV7-7, the J gene TRBJ2-5, with 12 bases that match TRBD2. Germline CDR1 reads SSHAT; CDR2 reads FNYEAQ (reference sequence). This CDR3 spans 15 amino acids. The CDR3 loop is CASSFSLAGGETQYF. The CDR3 DNA reads TGTGCTAGCAGCTTTAGCCTAGCGGGAGGGGAGACCCAGTACTTC.

V and J are TRBV11-1 and TRBJ2-3; TRBD2 matches at 13 bases. CDR1 is SGHAT, CDR2 FQDESV, per germline (reference sequence). V lost 7 bases and J lost 8; bases outside the gene matches: 12. The CDR3 has 16 amino acids. The CDR3: CASIRGTSGDTGTQYF. The CDR3 coding sequence is TGTGCCAGCATCCGGGGGACTAGCGGGGACACGGGTACGCAGTATTTT. Based on the CDR3 plus reference TRBV11-1 and TRBJ2-3, the full variable domain is EAEVAQSPRYKITEKSQAVAFWCDPISGHATLYWYRQILGQGPELLVQFQDESVVDDSQLPKDRFSAERLKGVDSTLKIQPAELGDSAMYLCASIRGTSGDTGTQYFGPGTRLTVL.

V gene TRBV7-9 combines with J gene TRBJ2-4, with 9 bases fitting TRBD2. V dropped 1 base and J dropped 0; count of bases not matched to a gene: 4. CDR3 length equals 17 residues. Germline assignment: CDR1 SEHNR and CDR2 FQNEAQ (reference sequence). The CDR3 loop reads CASSLELAGKAKNIQYF. The CDR3 bases are TGTGCCAGCAGCTTAGAGCTAGCGGGGAAAGCCAAAAACATTCAGTACTTC.

V and J are TRBV28 and TRBJ2-1; 12 bases match TRBD2. Germline V gene data show CDR1 as MDHEN and CDR2 as SYDVKM. CDR3 size: 17 residues. J gave up 5 bases and V 2 bases, and 7 bases lay outside the gene matches. CDR3 amino acids: CASSLPTGLAGHNEQFF. CDR3 in DNA: TGTGCCAGCAGTTTACCAACCGGACTAGCGGGACACAATGAGCAGTTCTTC.

There are a few counts of this clone. V and J are TRBV27 and TRBJ2-7; 8 bases are shared with TRBD2. The CDR3 is made up of 15 amino acids. The germline V gene encodes CDR1 MNHEY and CDR2 SMNVEV (reference sequence). With 5 bases clipped from V and 2 bases from J, the junction kept 8 bases outside the gene matches. The CDR3 sequence is CASSTKLAEAYEQYF. The CDR3 bases are TGTGCCAGCAGTACAAAACTAGCGGAGGCCTACGAGCAGTACTTC.

The rearrangement links TRBV4-2 to TRBJ2-1, with D perhaps matching TRBD2 (6 bases). V was cut by 4 bases and J by 4 bases, with 20 bases left in between. The CDR3 is 17 amino acids. Per germline, CDR1 LGHNA and CDR2 YNFKEQ. The CDR3 spells CASSRSAGTESYNEQFF. The CDR3, as DNA: TGTGCCAGCAGCCGATCAGCCGGGACTGAGAGTTACAATGAGCAGTTCTTC.

This chain connects TRBV28 to TRBJ1-2; 7 nucleotides agree with TRBD1. The CDR3 is 14 residues long. With V trimmed by 7 bases and J by 2 bases, 7 bases remained unmatched. In germline, CDR1 is MDHEN, CDR2 SYDVKM. The CDR3 DNA follows: TGTGCCAGCACCTTCCGACAGGGAAACTATGGCTACACCTTC. Residues: CASTFRQGNYGYTF.

The CDR3 region has the DNA TGCGCCAGCAGCTTGGTGGCCAGGGGGAGCTCCTACAATGAGCAGTTCTTC. Amino acid sequence: CASSLVARGSSYNEQFF. This sequence joins TRBV5-1 and TRBJ2-1, with 7 bases lining up with TRBD1. The germline gives CDR1 SGHRS, CDR2 YFSETQ. There are 17 residues in the CDR3. V lost 0 bases and J lost 0; bases outside the gene matches: 6. The entire variable domain, with the rest obtained from reference TRBV5-1 and TRBJ2-1, is as follows: KAGVTQTPRYLIKTRGQQVTLSCSPISGHRSVSWYQQTPGQGLQFLFEYFSETQRNKGNFPGRFSGRQFSNSRSEMNVSTLELGDSALYLCASSLVARGSSYNEQFFGPGTRLTVL.

The chain couples TRBV7-9 to TRBJ2-2; TRBD1 matches 9 bases. The V gene end was trimmed by 5 bases and the J gene end by 7 bases; junction bases not matched to a gene: 8. This CDR3 spans 15 amino acids. Germline-derived CDR1 and CDR2 are SEHNR and FQNEAQ (reference sequence). The CDR3 DNA reads TGTGCCAGCAGCCCGCCGGGACAGGGAAACGGGGAGCTGTTTTTT. Protein sequence: CASSPPGQGNGELFF.

V is TRBV27 and J is TRBJ2-5; D gene ambiguous. Trimming left V 4 bases short and J 0 bases short, with 3 bases between. The CDR3 totals 12 residues. CDR1 is MNHEY and CDR2 is SMNVEV in the germline V gene (reference sequence). The CDR3 DNA is TGTGCCAGCAGTTCGTACCAAGAGACCCAGTACTTC. Its protein product is CASSSYQETQYF.

This clone was seen a handful of times. The chain combines TRBV4-2 with TRBJ2-7, with 14 positions matching TRBD2. The germline V gene encodes CDR1 LGHNA and CDR2 YNFKEQ. The CDR3 length is 17 residues. Unmatched junction bases numbered 5, after V lost 0 bases and J lost 4 bases. CDR3 coding DNA: TGTGCCAGCAGCCAAGATATAGGGACTAGCGGGAGTTACGAGCAGTACTTC. Its protein product is CASSQDIGTSGSYEQYF.

The CDR3 protein is CASSSAGASYNEQFF. CDR3 in DNA: TGTGCCAGCAGTAGTGCGGGGGCCTCCTACAATGAGCAGTTCTTC. The chain has TRBV28 and TRBJ2-1; D perhaps matches TRBD2 (7 bases). CDR3 length: 15 residues. Germline CDR1 is MDHEN and CDR2 is SYDVKM. Trimming took off 5 bases at V and 0 bases at J, with 11 bases between the two ends.

The gene calls are TRBV6-1 and TRBJ2-3, with D unclear. V was shortened by 3 bases and J by 1 base, with 8 bases between the two germline ends. Germline V lookup: CDR1 MNHNS, CDR2 SASEGT. The CDR3 extends over 14 amino acids. As DNA, the CDR3 is TGTGCCAGCAGTGAGTGGCCTGGCACAGATACGCAGTATTTT. Translated, it gives CASSEWPGTDTQYF.

CDR3 nucleotide sequence: TGTGCCAGCAGCGCCGGGGGACCCGTCCAAGAGACCCAGTACTTC. This sequence encodes CASSAGGPVQETQYF. The genes are TRBV5-4 and TRBJ2-5; D is possibly TRBD2 (6 bases). The CDR3 runs to 15 residues. V was cut by 4 bases and J by 1 base, with 14 bases left in between. The germline V gene has CDR1 SGHNT and CDR2 YYREEE (reference sequence).

This clone is a singleton in its sample. CDR3 residues: CASSPGVQETQYF. The CDR3 coding sequence is TGTGCCAGTAGTCCCGGGGTACAAGAGACCCAGTACTTC. This chain links TRBV19 with TRBJ2-5; D is perhaps TRBD2 (5 bases). The CDR3 consists of 13 residues. The V end was cut by 5 bases, the J end by 2 bases, with 9 bases between. Per germline, CDR1 LNHDA and CDR2 SQIVND (reference sequence). The entire variable domain, with the rest obtained from reference TRBV19 and TRBJ2-5, is as follows: DGGITQSPKYLFRKEGQNVTLSCEQNLNHDAMYWYRQDPGQGLRLIYYSQIVNDFQKGDIAEGYSVSREKKESFPLTVTSAQKNPTAFYLCASSPGVQETQYFGPGTRLLVL.

J is TRBJ2-7 and V is TRBV6-5; D remains unclear. The CDR3 contains 13 residues. With 0 bases removed from V and 6 bases from J, the gap between germline ends came to 9 bases. Germline CDR1 and CDR2: MNHEY and SVGAGI. The DNA of the CDR3 is TGTGCCAGCAGTTACTCACGGGTCGGCGAGCAGTACTTC. Encoded protein: CASSYSRVGEQYF.

The genes are TRBV5-6 and TRBJ1-3, with D perhaps TRBD1 (6 bases). The germline CDR1 and CDR2 sequences are SGHDT and YYEEEE. CDR3 length: 14 residues. Trimming stripped 0 bases from V and 5 bases from J, with 9 bases between. The DNA of the CDR3 is TGTGCCAGCAGCTTGGGACAGGACAGAAACACCATATATTTT. Translating it yields CASSLGQDRNTIYF.

The CDR3 is CASTLGLAGVDEQFF. CDR3 nucleotides: TGTGCCAGCACCTTGGGGCTAGCGGGAGTGGATGAGCAGTTCTTC. J is TRBJ2-1 and V is TRBV2; TRBD2 matches at 10 bases. The CDR3 loop spans 15 amino acids. V dropped 7 bases and J dropped 8; count of bases not matched to a gene: 11. The germline CDR1 and CDR2 sequences are SNHLY and FYNNEI.

The chain carries TRBV5-4 and TRBJ2-2; TRBD2 aligns across 10 bases. Looked up from germline, CDR1 is SGHNT and CDR2 is YYREEE (reference sequence). J gave up 6 bases and V 4 bases, and 9 bases lay outside the gene matches. The CDR3 consists of 16 residues. The CDR3 nucleotides are TGTGCCAGCAGCGACCCAACGGGGACTAGCGCCGGGGAGCTGTTTTTT. It specifies CASSDPTGTSAGELFF.

The chain is built from TRBV7-8 and TRBJ2-2; a possible D gene is TRBD2 (5 bases). Trimming removed 3 bases from V and 4 bases from J, with 12 bases in between. Germline CDR1 is SGHVS and CDR2 is FQNEAQ. The CDR3 sequence is 15 residues long. CDR3 coding DNA: TGTGCCAGCAGCTTTGGGCTAGCCTTCACCGGGGAGCTGTTTTTT. It yields the protein CASSFGLAFTGELFF.

The chain combines TRBV5-5 with TRBJ2-1; D is uncertain. The CDR3 covers 16 residues. CDR1 and CDR2 from the germline V gene are SGHKS and YYEKEE (reference sequence). Trimming took off 3 bases at V and 0 bases at J, with 13 bases between the two ends. The CDR3 here is CASSSSATISYNEQFF. CDR3 DNA sequence: TGTGCCAGCAGCTCGTCGGCGACAATCTCCTACAATGAGCAGTTCTTC.

V and J are TRBV28 and TRBJ1-1, with 7 positions matching TRBD1. The V and J ends lost 6 bases and 3 bases, in that order; junction bases with no gene match: 7. Germline CDR1 MDHEN, CDR2 SYDVKM. The CDR3 has 14 amino acids. CDR3: CASRFDRAYTEAFF. The CDR3 region has the DNA TGTGCCAGCAGATTTGACAGGGCCTACACTGAAGCTTTCTTT.

This chain joins TRBV2 and TRBJ2-3; 10 bases agree with TRBD2. Germline CDR1 is SNHLY and CDR2 is FYNNEI. The CDR3 is made up of 17 amino acids. Germline trimming cut 8 bases from V and 4 bases from J; bases unmatched to any gene: 15. CDR3 DNA: TGTGCCAGCGTTTTTTCCTTACTAGCGGGAACCCCAGATACGCAGTATTTT. This codes for CASVFSLLAGTPDTQYF.

The V call is TRBV2, the J call TRBJ2-5; 9 bases are a match to TRBD2. The ends lost 7 bases at V and 6 bases at J; junction bases unmatched: 15. The CDR3 has 16 amino acids. CDR1 and CDR2 (germline): SNHLY, FYNNEI. The CDR3 spells CASTRGRARPDQTQYF. The DNA of the CDR3 is TGTGCCAGCACGCGCGGGAGGGCTCGTCCTGACCAGACCCAGTACTTC.

This chain links TRBV5-1 with TRBJ2-2; D is perhaps TRBD1 (5 bases). This CDR3 is built from 15 residues. Per germline, CDR1 SGHRS and CDR2 YFSETQ. Deletions cut 2 bases from V and 6 bases from J, with 14 bases between. CDR3 bases: TGCGCCAGCAGCTTATCGGCGCAGGGCGCCGGGGAGCTGTTTTTT. Encoded protein: CASSLSAQGAGELFF.

DNA of the CDR3: TGTGCCAGCAGCTTAGTGAGAGGCAGTTCCTACGAGCAGTACTTC. Translation: CASSLVRGSSYEQYF. V is TRBV11-2 and J is TRBJ2-7, with D unresolved. The CDR3 length is 15 residues. The germline gives CDR1 SGHAT, CDR2 FQNNGV. Trimming took off 1 base at V and 1 base at J, with 11 bases between the two ends.

V and J are TRBV29-1 and TRBJ2-1, with D possibly being TRBD2 (6 bases). The V end lost 4 bases, the J end lost 4 bases, and 11 bases lay between the germline ends. Germline-derived CDR1 and CDR2 are SQVTM and ANQGSEA. This CDR3 is built from 13 residues. The CDR3 region is CSVVAANYNEQFF. CDR3 nucleotides: TGCAGCGTTGTAGCGGCAAATTACAATGAGCAGTTCTTC.

The chain combines TRBV14 with TRBJ2-5; 11 bases align to TRBD2. CDR1 is SGHDN and CDR2 is FVKESK in the germline V gene. CDR3 length: 16 residues. V gave up 8 bases and J gave up 2 bases; unmatched junction bases: 10. CDR3 amino acids: CASGVGLAGTQETQYF. The CDR3 DNA reads TGTGCCAGCGGTGTAGGACTAGCGGGCACTCAAGAGACCCAGTACTTC.

This chain joins TRBV6-1 and TRBJ2-7; D remains unclear. This CDR3 comprises 15 residues. Germline V lookup: CDR1 MNHNS, CDR2 SASEGT. V was trimmed by 2 bases and J by 0 bases, leaving 11 bases between them. The CDR3 region is CASSELAVSSYEQYF. The CDR3 nucleotides are TGTGCCAGCAGTGAATTGGCGGTAAGCTCCTACGAGCAGTACTTC.